This TCR beta chain is from a study of control samples from healthy donors and cancer patients. The table lists this clone with a few counts. The method was immunoSEQ multiplex PCR; TCRdb's version includes in-frame clones alone and lacks a portion of them. The repertoire holds 78,000 or so clones, approximately 90% seen once, with 4.5% to 6% in the top ten. Specimen: blood. The receptor was isolated from a woman in her fifties or sixties in good health.

This chain's CDR3 is CASSYGQVTEAFF. CDR3 nucleotides: TGTGCCAGCAGCTACGGACAGGTTACGGAAGCTTTCTTT. V gene TRBV7-9 combines with J gene TRBJ1-1; 7 nucleotides line up with TRBD1. This CDR3 has 13 residues. Germline V gives CDR1 SEHNR, CDR2 FQNEAQ (reference sequence). V shed 4 bases, J shed 8 bases, and the junction held 7 bases outside the gene matches.